This T cell receptor beta chain comes out of a study of vaccination effects on CD4 cells after COVID-19. The overall study: The two convalescent patients provided samples 16 days and one week before vaccination.

Study results and limitations: A shortage of convalescent patients and an absence of early post-infection timepoints characterized the study. Late in the post-vaccination period, infection-induced and vaccine-induced clones underwent marked clonal contraction.

On this clone: Its specificity is not known.

Generated by immunoSEQ multiplex PCR, the TCRdb table keeps only in-frame clones and is missing some. This sample has about 19,000 clones; 60% to 80% occur once, and the top ten carry roughly 17%. This CDR3 is 13 amino acids long. Germline V gene lookup returns CDR1 MGHRA and CDR2 YSYEKL. Between the trimmed V and J ends, which lost 1 base and 14 bases, there was a span of 14 bases. With the ViraFEST assay, the study expanded antigen-specific CD4+ T cells using viral peptide pools, then sequenced them. Cells that had been cultured for roughly eleven days were the source of isolated CD4+ T cells. Infection dated between March and December 2020, before the Alpha, Beta and Delta variants reached the United States. Two million PBMC per well received around 9.3 IU/ml IL-2 and approximately 9.2 ug/ml peptides in culture.

The chain uses TRBV4-1 and TRBJ1-4; D uncertain. Sequenced material: CD4+ T cells from PBMCs cultured with SARS-CoV-2 spike peptides, taken before COVID-19 vaccination. The TCR sequence derives from a human donor who had a prior SARS-CoV-2 infection. In DNA, the CDR3 is TGCGCCAGCAGCCAAGCCCATAGGGATAAGCTGTTTTTT. This encodes CASSQAHRDKLFF.